This TCR beta chain was documented in a study of blood T cell repertoires in COVID-19. Clones were sequenced by immunoSEQ multiplex PCR, and TCRdb holds only the in-frame ones, with some missing. The sample has about 78,000 clones, 90% seen once; the top ten hold about 1%. This CDR3 spans 15 amino acids. Trimming took 2 bases from V and 7 from J, leaving 17 bases between them. The germline CDR1 and CDR2 sequences are SEHNR and FQNEAQ (reference sequence). The rearrangement links TRBV7-9 to TRBJ1-2, with D perhaps matching TRBD1 (6 bases). The TCR comes from a woman aged 45-59 years in a cohort sampled during active COVID-19. The sequenced sample was peripheral blood. CDR3 sequence: CASSLPWGQDLGYTF. The DNA of the CDR3 is TGTGCCAGCAGCTTACCATGGGGGCAGGATCTTGGCTACACCTTC.